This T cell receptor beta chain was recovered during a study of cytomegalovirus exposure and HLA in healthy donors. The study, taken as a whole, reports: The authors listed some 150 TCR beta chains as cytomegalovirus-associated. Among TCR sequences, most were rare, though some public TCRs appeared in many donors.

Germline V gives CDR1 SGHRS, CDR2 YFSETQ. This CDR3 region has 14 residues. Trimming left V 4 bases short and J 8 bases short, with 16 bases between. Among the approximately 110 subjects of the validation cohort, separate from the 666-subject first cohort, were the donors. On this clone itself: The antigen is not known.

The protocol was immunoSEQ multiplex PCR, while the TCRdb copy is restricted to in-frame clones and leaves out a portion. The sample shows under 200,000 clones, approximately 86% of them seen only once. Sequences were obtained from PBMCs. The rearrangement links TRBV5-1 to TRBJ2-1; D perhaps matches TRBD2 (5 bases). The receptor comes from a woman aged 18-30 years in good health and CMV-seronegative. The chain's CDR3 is CASSPTIGSDEQFF. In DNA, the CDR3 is TGCGCCAGCAGCCCAACGATCGGTAGCGATGAGCAGTTCTTC.